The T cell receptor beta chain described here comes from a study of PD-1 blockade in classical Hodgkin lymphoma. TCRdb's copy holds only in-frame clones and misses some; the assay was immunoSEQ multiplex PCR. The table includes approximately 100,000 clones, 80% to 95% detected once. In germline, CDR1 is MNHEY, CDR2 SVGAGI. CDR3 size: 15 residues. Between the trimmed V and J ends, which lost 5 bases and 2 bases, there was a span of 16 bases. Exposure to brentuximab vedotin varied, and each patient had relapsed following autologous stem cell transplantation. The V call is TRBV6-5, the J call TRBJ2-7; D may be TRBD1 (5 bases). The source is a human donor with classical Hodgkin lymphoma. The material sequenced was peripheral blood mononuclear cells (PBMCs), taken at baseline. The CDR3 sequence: CASSNPQGIPYEQYF. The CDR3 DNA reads TGTGCCAGCAGTAATCCTCAGGGAATTCCCTACGAGCAGTACTTC.